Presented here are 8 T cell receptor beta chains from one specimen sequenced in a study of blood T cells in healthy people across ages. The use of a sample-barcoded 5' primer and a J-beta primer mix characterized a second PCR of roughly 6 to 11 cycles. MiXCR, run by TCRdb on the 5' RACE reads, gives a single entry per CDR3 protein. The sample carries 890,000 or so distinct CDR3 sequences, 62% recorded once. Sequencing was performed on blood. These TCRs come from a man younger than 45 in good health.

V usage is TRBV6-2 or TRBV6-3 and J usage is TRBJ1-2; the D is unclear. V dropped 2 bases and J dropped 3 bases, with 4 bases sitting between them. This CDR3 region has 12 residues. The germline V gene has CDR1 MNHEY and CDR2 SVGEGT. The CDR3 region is CASSYPDYGYTF. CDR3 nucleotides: TGTGCCAGCAGTTACCCCGACTATGGCTACACCTTC.

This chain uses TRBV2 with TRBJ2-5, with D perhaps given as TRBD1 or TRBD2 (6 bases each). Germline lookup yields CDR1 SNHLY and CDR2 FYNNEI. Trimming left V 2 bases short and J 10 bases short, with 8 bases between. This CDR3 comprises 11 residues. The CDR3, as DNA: TGTGCCAGCAGTGAAAGGGGGGACCAGTACTTC. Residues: CASSERGDQYF.

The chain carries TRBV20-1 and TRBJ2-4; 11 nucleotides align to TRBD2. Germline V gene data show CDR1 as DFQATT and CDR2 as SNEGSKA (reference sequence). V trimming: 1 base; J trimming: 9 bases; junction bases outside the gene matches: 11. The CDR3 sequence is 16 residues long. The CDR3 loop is CSARGLHSGGESIQYF. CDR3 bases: TGCAGTGCTAGAGGTCTCCATAGCGGGGGGGAAAGCATTCAGTACTTC.

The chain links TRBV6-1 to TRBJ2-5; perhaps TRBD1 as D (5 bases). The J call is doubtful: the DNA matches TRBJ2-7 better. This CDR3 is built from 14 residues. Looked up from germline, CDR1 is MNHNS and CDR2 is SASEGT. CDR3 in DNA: TGTGCCAGCACCCCCTTAGGGGTCGCCGACGAGCAGTACTTC. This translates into CASTPLGVADEQYF.

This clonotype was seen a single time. The CDR3 protein is CASSQEGQNYGYTF. The CDR3 nucleotides read TGCGCCAGCAGCCAAGAAGGACAGAACTATGGCTACACCTTC. This chain uses TRBV4-3 with TRBJ1-2; tentative D call: TRBD1 (6 bases). The CDR3 is 14 residues long. Germline-derived CDR1 and CDR2 are LGHNA and YSLEER. Trimming stripped 0 bases from V and 2 bases from J, with 7 bases between.

CDR3: CASSLNPGLRTGQFSYNEQFF. CDR3 nucleotide sequence: TGTGCCAGCAGCTTAAACCCGGGGCTCAGGACAGGGCAGTTTTCCTACAATGAGCAGTTCTTC. The chain combines TRBV7-3 with TRBJ2-1; TRBD1 matches at 8 bases. There are 21 residues in the CDR3. Germline V gene data show CDR1 as SGHTA and CDR2 as FQGTGA. The V and J ends lost 1 base and 1 base, in that order; junction bases with no gene match: 18.

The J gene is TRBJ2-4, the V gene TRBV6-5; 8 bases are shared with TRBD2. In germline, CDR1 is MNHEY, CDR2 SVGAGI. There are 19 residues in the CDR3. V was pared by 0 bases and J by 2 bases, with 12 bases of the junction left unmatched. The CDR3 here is CASSYSNWKRGSTKNIQYF. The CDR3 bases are TGTGCCAGCAGTTACTCGAACTGGAAGCGGGGGTCGACCAAAAACATTCAGTACTTC.

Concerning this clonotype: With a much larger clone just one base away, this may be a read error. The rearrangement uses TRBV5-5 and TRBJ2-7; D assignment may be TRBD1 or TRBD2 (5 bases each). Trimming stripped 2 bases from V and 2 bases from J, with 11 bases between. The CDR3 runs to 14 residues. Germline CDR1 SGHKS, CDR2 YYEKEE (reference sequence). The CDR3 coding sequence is TGTGCCAGCAGCTTAGACGGGGCTACCTACGAGCAGTACTTC. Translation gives CASSLDGATYEQYF.